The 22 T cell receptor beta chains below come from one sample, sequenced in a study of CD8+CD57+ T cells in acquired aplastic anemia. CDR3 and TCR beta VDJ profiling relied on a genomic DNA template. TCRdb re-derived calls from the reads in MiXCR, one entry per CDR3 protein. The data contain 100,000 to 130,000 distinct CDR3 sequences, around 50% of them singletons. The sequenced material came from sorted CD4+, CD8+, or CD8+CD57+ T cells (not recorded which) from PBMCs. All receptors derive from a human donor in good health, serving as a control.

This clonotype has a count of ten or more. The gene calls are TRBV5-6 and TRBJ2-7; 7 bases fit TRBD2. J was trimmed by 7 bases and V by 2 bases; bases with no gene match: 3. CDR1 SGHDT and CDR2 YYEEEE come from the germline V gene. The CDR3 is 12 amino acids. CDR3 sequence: CASSLLGGEQYF. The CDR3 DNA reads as TGTGCCAGCAGCTTACTCGGGGGGGAGCAGTACTTC.

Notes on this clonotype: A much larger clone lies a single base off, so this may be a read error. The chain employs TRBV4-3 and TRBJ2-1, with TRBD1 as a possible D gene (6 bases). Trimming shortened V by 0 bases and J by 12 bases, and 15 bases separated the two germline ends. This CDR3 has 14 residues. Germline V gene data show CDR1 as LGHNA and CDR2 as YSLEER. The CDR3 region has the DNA TGCGCCAGCAGCCAAGAGGGGGCCCTCCATGTGCAGTTCTTC. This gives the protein CASSQEGALHVQFF.

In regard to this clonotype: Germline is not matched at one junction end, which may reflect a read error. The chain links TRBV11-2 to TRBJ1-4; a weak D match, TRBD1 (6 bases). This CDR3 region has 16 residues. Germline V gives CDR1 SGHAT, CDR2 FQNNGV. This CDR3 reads CAGSLVGGASNEKLFF. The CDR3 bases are TGTGCCGGCAGCTTAGTTGGGGGCGCGTCTAATGAAAAACTGTTTTTT.

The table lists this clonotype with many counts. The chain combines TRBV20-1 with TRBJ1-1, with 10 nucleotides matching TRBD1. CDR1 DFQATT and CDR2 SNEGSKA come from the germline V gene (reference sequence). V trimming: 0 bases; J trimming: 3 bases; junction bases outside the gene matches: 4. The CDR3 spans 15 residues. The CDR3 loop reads CSAREDGTGDTEAFF. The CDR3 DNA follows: TGCAGTGCTAGAGAAGACGGGACAGGGGACACTGAAGCTTTCTTT.

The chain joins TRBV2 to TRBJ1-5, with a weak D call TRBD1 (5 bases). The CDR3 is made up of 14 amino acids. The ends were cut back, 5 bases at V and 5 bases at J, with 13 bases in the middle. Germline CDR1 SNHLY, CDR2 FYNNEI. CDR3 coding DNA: TGTGCCAGCAGTTTAGGGGCCTCTTATCAGCCCCAGCATTTT. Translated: CASSLGASYQPQHF. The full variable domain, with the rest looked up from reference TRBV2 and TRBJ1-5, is EPEVTQTPSHQVTQMGQEVILRCVPISNHLYFYWYRQILGQKVEFLVSFYNNEISEKSEIFDDQFSVERPDGSNFTLKIRSTKLEDSAMYFCASSLGASYQPQHFGDGTRLSIL.

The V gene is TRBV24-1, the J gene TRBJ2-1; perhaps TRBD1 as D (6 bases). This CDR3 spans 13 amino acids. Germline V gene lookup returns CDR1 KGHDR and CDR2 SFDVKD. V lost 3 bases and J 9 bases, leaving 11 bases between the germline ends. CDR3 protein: CATSDPPGVEQFF. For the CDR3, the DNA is TGTGCCACCAGTGATCCTCCAGGGGTTGAGCAGTTCTTC.

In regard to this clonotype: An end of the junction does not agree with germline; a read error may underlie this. CDR3 sequence: CASSLSAGGSSEQYF. The CDR3 DNA reads TGTGCCAGCAGCTTATCAGCAGGGGGGAGTAGCGAGCAGTATTTC. The chain joins TRBV7-2 to TRBJ2-7; D may be TRBD1 (7 bases). Germline V gene sequence: CDR1 SGHTA, CDR2 FQGNSA. The CDR3 has 15 residues.

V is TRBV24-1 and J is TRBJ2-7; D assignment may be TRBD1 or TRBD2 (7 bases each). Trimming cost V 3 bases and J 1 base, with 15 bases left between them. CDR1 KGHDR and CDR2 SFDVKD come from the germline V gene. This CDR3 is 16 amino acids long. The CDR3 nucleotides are TGTGCCACCAGTGATCCTCCAGGGGGGGTATCCTACGAGCAGTACTTC. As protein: CATSDPPGGVSYEQYF.

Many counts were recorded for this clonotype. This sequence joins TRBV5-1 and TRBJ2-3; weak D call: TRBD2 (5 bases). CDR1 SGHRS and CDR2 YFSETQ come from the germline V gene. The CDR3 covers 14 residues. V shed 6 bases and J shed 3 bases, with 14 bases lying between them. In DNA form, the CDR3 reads TGCGCCAGCACGAGGGATAGCATAACAGATACGCAGTATTTT. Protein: CASTRDSITDTQYF.

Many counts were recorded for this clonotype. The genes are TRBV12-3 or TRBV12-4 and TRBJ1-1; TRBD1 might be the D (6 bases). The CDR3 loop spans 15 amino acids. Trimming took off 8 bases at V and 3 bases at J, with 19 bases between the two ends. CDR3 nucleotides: TGTGCCAGCTGGAGGGAGGGGGGAGACGACACTGAAGCTTTCTTT. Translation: CASWREGGDDTEAFF.

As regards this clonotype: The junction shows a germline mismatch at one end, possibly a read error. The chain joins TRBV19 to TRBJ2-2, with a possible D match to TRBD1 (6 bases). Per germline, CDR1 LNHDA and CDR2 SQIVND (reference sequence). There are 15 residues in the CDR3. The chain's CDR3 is CASRYEGENIGELFF. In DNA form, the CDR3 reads TGTGCCAGTCGTTACGAGGGGGAAAACATCGGGGAGCTGTTTTTT.

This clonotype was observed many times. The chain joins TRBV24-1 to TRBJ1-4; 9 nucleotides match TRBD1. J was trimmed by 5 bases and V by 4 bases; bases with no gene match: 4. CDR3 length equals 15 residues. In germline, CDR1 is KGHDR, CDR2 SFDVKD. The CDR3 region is CATSEQGALNEKLFF. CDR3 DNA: TGTGCCACCAGTGAACAGGGGGCCCTGAATGAAAAACTGTTTTTT.

The CDR3, as DNA: TGTGCCAGCAGCTCCCGGACAGGCGGGGCTTACGAGCAGTACTTC. Its translation: CASSSRTGGAYEQYF. V is TRBV7-6 and J is TRBJ2-7, with D tentatively TRBD1 (7 bases). V was shortened by 4 bases and J by 4 bases, with 17 bases between the two germline ends. Germline V CDR1 and CDR2: SGHVS, FNYEAQ. The CDR3 is 15 amino acids.

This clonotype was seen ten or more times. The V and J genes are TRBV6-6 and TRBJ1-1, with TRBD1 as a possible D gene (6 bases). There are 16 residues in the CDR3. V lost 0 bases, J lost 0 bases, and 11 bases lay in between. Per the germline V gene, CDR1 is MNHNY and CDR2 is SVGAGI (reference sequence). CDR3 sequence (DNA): TGTGCCAGCAGTTACTCGAGGGGGGCCATGAACACTGAAGCTTTCTTT. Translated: CASSYSRGAMNTEAFF.

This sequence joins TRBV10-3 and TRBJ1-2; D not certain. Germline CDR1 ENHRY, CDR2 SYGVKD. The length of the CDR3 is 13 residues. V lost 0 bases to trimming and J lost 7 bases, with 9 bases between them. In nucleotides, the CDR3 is TGTGCCATCAGTGAGTCCGGCAGCGTTGGCTACACCTTC. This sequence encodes CAISESGSVGYTF.

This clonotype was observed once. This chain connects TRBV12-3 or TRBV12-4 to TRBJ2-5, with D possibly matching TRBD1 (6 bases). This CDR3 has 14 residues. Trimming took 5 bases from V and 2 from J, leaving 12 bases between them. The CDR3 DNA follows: TGTGCCAGCAGTACTAAAGACAGGCAAGAGACCCAGTACTTC. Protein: CASSTKDRQETQYF.

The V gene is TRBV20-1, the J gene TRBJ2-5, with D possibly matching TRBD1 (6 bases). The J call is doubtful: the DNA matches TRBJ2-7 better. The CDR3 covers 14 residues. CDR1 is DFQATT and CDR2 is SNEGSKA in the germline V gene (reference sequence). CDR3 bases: TGCAGTGCTAGGGGACGGTTGGGGGCCGACGAGCAGTACTTC. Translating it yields CSARGRLGADEQYF.

The CDR3 DNA is TGTGCCAGCAAGCCGGGACAAATCGATTCACCCCTCCACTTT. Translating gives CASKPGQIDSPLHF. This chain links TRBV9 with TRBJ1-6; D might be TRBD1 (6 bases). Germline V CDR1 and CDR2: SGDLS, YYNGEE. The CDR3 extends over 14 amino acids. The germline V and J ends were trimmed by 6 bases and 8 bases, with 15 bases remaining between them.

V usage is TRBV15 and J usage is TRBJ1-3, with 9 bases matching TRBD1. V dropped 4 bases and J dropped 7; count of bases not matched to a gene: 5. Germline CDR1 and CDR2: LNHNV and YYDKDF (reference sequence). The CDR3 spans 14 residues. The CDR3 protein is CATSIDGTGNTIYF. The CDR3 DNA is TGTGCCACCAGCATCGACGGGACAGGGAACACCATATATTTT.

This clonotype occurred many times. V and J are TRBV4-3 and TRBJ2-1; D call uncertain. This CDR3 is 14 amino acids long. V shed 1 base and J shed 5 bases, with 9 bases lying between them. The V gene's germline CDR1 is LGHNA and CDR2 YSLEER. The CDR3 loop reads CASSQVGQNNEQFF. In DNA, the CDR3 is TGCGCCAGCAGCCAAGTCGGGCAGAACAATGAGCAGTTCTTC.

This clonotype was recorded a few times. The CDR3 sequence: CARGTGGGLYGYTF. The CDR3 DNA reads as TGTGCCAGAGGGACAGGGGGGGGTCTCTATGGCTACACCTTC. The chain couples TRBV2 to TRBJ1-2; 11 bases agree with TRBD1. Per the germline V gene, CDR1 is SNHLY and CDR2 is FYNNEI. V was clipped by 9 bases and J by 4 bases; unmatched bases: 7. The CDR3 extends over 14 amino acids.

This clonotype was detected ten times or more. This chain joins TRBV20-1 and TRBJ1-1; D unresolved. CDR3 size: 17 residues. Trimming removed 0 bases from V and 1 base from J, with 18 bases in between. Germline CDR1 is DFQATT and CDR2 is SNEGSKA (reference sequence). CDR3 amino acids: CSARDNIKNLGNTEAFF. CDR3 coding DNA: TGCAGTGCTAGAGACAATATAAAAAACTTGGGGAACACTGAAGCTTTCTTT.